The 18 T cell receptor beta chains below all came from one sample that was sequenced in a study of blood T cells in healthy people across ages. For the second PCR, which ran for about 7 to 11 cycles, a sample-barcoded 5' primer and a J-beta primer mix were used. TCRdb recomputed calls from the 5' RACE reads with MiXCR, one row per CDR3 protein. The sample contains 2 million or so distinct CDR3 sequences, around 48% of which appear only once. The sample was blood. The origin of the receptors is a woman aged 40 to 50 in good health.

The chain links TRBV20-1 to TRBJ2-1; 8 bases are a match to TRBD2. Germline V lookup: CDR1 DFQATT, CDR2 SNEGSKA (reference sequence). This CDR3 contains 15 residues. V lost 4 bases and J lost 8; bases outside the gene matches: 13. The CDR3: CSATAGLANSDEQFF. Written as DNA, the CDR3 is TGCAGTGCTACAGCCGGACTAGCAAATTCAGATGAGCAGTTCTTC.

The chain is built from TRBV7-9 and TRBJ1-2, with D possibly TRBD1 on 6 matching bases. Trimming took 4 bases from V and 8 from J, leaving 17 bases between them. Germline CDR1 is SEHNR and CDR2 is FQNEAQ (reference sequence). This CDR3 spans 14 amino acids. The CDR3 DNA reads TGTGCCAGCAGCTCCGAGGGCAGGGGTTGGGGCTACACCTTC. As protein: CASSSEGRGWGYTF. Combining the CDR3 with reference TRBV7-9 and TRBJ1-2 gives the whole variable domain DTGVSQNPRHKITKRGQNVTFRCDPISEHNRLYWYRQTLGQGPEFLTYFQNEAQLEKSRLLSDRFSAERPKGSFSTLEIQRTEQGDSAMYLCASSSEGRGWGYTFGSGTRLTVV.

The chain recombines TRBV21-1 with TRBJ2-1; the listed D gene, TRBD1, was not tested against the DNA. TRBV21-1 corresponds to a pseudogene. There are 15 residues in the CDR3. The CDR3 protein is CASSKIRDGWNEQFF. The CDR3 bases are TGTGCCAGCAGCAAGATTCGGGACGGGTGGAATGAGCAGTTCTTC.

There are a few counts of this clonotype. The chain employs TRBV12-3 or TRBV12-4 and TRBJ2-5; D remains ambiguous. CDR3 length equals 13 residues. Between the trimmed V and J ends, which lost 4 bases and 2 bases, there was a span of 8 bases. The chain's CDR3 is CASSWFGQETQYF. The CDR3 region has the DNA TGTGCCAGCAGTTGGTTTGGGCAAGAGACCCAGTACTTC.

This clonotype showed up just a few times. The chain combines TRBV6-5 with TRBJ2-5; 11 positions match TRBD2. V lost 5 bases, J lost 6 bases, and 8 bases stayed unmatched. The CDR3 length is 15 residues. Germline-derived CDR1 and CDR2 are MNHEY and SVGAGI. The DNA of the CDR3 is TGTGCCAGCAGTCAATTAGCGGGGGGGCCCCAGACCCAGTACTTC. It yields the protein CASSQLAGGPQTQYF.

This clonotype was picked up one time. The CDR3 is CASSQDGQTIQPQHF. The CDR3 DNA sequence: TGCGCCAGCAGCCAAGACGGACAAACCATCCAGCCCCAGCATTTT. The gene calls are TRBV4-1 and TRBJ1-5, with a possible D match to TRBD1 (5 bases). V was shortened by 0 bases and J by 7 bases, with 13 bases between the two germline ends. There are 15 residues in the CDR3. From germline, CDR1 is MGHRA and CDR2 YSYEKL.

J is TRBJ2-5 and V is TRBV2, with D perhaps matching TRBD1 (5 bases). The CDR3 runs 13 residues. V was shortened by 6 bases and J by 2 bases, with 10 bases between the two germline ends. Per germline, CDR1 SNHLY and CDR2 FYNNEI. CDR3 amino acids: CASRRTFQETQYF. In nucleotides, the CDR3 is TGTGCCAGCAGGCGGACATTTCAAGAGACCCAGTACTTC.

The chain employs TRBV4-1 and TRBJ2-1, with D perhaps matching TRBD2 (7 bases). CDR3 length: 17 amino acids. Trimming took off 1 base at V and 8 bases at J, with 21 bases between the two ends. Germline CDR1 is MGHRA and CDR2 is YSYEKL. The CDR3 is CASSQVSGGTGRDEQFF. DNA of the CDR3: TGCGCCAGCAGCCAAGTGTCGGGGGGCACCGGACGGGATGAGCAGTTCTTC.

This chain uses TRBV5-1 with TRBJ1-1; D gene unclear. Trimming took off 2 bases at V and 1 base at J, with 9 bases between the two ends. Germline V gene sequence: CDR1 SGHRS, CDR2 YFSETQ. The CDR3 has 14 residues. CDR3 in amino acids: CASSFRPGNTEAFF. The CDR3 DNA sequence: TGCGCCAGCAGCTTCAGGCCGGGGAACACTGAAGCTTTCTTT.

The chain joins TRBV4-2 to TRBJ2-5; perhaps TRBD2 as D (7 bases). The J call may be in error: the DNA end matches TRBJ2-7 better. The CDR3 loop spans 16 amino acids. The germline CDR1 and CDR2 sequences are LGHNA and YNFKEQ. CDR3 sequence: CASSQPGGQPPYEQYF. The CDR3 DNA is TGTGCCAGCAGCCAACCGGGGGGCCAGCCTCCGTACGAGCAGTACTTC.

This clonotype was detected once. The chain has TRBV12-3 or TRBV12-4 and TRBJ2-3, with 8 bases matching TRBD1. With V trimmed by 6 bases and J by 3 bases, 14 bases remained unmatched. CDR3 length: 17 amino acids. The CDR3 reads CASSPGQGRAITDTQYF. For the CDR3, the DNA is TGTGCCAGCAGCCCAGGACAGGGCAGAGCTATAACAGATACGCAGTATTTT.

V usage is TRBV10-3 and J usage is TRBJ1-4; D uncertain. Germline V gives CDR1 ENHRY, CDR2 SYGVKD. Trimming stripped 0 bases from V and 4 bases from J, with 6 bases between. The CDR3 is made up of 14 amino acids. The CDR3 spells CAISESTGNEKLFF. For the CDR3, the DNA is TGTGCCATCAGTGAGTCGACGGGTAATGAAAAACTGTTTTTT.

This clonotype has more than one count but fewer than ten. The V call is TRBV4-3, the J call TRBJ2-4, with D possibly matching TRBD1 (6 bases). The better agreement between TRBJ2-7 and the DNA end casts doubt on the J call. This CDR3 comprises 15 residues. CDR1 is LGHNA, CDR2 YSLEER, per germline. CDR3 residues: CASSQGTGSFYEQYF. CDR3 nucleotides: TGCGCCAGCAGCCAAGGCACAGGGTCTTTTTACGAGCAGTACTTC.

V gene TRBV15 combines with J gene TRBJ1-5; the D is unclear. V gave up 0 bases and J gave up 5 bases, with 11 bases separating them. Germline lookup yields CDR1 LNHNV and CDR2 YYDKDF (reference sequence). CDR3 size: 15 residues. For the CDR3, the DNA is TGTGCCACCAGCAGAGATATCGTGGGGTATCAGCCCCAGCATTTT. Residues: CATSRDIVGYQPQHF.

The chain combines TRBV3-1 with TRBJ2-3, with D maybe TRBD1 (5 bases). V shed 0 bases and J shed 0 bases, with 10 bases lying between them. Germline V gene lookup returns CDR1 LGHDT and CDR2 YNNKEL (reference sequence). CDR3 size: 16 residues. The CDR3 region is CASSQDPGWSTDTQYF. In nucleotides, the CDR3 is TGTGCCAGCAGCCAAGATCCAGGGTGGAGCACAGATACGCAGTATTTT.

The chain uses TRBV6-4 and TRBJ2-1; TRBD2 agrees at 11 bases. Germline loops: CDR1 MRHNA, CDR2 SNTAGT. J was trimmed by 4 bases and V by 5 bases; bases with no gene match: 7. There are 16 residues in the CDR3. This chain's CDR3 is CASSNKGLADYNEQFF. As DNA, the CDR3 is TGTGCCAGCAGTAACAAGGGACTAGCGGATTACAATGAGCAGTTCTTC.

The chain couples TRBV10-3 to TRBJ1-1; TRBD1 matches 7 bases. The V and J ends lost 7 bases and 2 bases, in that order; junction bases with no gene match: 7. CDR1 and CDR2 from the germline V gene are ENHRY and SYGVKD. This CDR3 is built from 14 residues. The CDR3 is CAINEQGTNTEAFF. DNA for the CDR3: TGTGCCATCAATGAACAGGGGACTAACACTGAAGCTTTCTTT.

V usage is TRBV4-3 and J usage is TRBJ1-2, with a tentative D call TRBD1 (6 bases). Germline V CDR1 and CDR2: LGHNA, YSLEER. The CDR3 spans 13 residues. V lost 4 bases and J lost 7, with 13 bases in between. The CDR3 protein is CASSPRDKGGYTF. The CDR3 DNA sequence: TGCGCCAGCAGCCCTCGGGACAAGGGTGGCTACACCTTC.